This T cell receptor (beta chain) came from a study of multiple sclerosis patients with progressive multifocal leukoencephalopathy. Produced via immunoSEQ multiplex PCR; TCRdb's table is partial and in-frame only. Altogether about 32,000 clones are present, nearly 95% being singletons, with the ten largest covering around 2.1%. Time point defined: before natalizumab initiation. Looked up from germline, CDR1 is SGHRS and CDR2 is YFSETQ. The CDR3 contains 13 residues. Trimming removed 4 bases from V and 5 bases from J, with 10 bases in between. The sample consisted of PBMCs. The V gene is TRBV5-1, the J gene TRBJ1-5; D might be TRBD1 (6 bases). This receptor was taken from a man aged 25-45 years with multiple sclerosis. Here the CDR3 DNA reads TGCGCCAGCAGCCCACAGGGAGATCAGCCCCAGCATTTT. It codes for CASSPQGDQPQHF.